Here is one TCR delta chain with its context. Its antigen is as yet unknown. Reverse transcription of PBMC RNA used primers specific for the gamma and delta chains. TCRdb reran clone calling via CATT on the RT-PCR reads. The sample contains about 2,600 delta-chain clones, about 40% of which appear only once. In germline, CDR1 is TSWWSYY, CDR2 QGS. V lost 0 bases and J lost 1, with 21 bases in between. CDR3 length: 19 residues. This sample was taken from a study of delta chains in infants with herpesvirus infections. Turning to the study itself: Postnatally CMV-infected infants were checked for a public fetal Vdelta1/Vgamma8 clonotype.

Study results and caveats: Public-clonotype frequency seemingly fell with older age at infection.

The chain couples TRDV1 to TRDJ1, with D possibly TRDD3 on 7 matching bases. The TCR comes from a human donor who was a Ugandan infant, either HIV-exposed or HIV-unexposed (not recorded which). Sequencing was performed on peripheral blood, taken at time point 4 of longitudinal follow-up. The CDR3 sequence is CALGELTLPEGIGTDKLIF. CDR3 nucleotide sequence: TGTGCTCTTGGGGAACTCACCCTTCCAGAGGGGATAGGCACCGATAAACTCATCTTT.